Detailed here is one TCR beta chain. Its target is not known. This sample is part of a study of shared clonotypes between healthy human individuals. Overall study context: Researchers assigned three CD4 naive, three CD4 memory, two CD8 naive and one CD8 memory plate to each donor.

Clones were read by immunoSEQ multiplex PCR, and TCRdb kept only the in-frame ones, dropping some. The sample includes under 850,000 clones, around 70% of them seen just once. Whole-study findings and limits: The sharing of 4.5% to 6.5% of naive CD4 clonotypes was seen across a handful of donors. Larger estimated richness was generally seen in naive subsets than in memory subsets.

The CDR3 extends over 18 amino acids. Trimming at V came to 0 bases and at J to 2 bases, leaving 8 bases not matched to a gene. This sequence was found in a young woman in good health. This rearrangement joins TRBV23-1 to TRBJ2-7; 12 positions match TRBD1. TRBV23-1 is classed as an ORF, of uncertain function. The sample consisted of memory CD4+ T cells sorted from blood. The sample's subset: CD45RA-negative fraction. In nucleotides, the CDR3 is TGCGCCAGCAGTCAATCGTCAATCCGGGACAGGGGGCCCTACGAGCAGTACTTC. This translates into CASSQSSIRDRGPYEQYF.